This T cell receptor beta chain came from a study of cytomegalovirus exposure and HLA in healthy donors. Study outcomes and limitations: Generally TCR sequences proved uncommon, though certain public TCRs appeared in numerous donors.

Points on this clone: The antigen is undetermined.

The primer mix had 60 Vbeta and 13 Jbeta primers. Original analysis: The authors later counted about 80 million unique TCR beta chains, 8.5 million to 13 million of them shared. Only in-frame clones appear in the TCRdb table, and some are missing; sequencing was by immunoSEQ multiplex PCR. The V and J calls and clone size were taken over from that table, and D and trimming were inferred from the DNA. The sample contains 50,000 or so clones, 73% of which appear only once. The sequenced sample consisted of PBMCs. The TCR comes from a young man in good health and CMV-seronegative.

CDR3 nucleotides: TGTGCCAGCCGGGAACGAGGCAGCTCTGGAAACACCATATATTTT. Translated: CASRERGSSGNTIYF. The chain combines TRBV6-6 with TRBJ1-3; D uncertain. The length of the CDR3 is 15 residues. The V and J ends lost 8 bases and 0 bases respectively, with 14 bases between them. CDR1 is MNHNY and CDR2 is SVGAGI in the germline V gene (reference sequence).